The source of this TCR beta chain is a study of beta chain features in type 1 diabetes. Sequenced material consisted of expressed TCRB transcripts (all of the isolated RNA was reverse transcribed). Method: immunoSEQ multiplex PCR; TCRdb's copy keeps in-frame clones and lacks some. Found here are 150,000 or so clones, 7% to 10% of them singletons; the top ten hold 0.68%. Germline V gene data show CDR1 as MGHDK and CDR2 as SYGVNS. Trimming took 3 bases from V and 0 from J, leaving 12 bases between them. This CDR3 spans 16 amino acids. This TCR derives from a man younger than 30 in good health. The V gene is TRBV25-1, the J gene TRBJ2-1; maybe TRBD1 (6 bases). What was sequenced was central memory CD4+ T cells from blood. CDR3 DNA sequence: TGTGCCAGCAGTGAGGCAGGGACATTCTCCTACAATGAGCAGTTCTTC. Translated: CASSEAGTFSYNEQFF.